The 25 T cell receptor beta chains listed next were all sequenced from one sample in a study of cytomegalovirus exposure and HLA in healthy donors. PCR was performed using 60 Vbeta and 13 Jbeta primers. Here immunoSEQ multiplex PCR was the method, and the copy in TCRdb shows in-frame clones only, minus some. Altogether over 150,000 clones are present, 65% to 85% being singletons, with the ten largest covering over 2%. The sequenced sample consisted of PBMCs. The receptors derive from a woman in her thirties or forties in good health and CMV-seropositive.

The chain joins TRBV5-1 to TRBJ2-7; 7 nucleotides line up with TRBD1. J was trimmed by 0 bases and V by 4 bases; bases with no gene match: 13. CDR1 and CDR2 from the germline V gene are SGHRS and YFSETQ. There are 17 residues in the CDR3. This chain's CDR3 is CASSPTPGGQDSYEQYF. CDR3 bases: TGCGCCAGCAGCCCGACCCCAGGCGGACAGGACTCCTACGAGCAGTACTTC. The complete variable domain, with remaining parts taken from reference TRBV5-1 and TRBJ2-7, reads KAGVTQTPRYLIKTRGQQVTLSCSPISGHRSVSWYQQTPGQGLQFLFEYFSETQRNKGNFPGRFSGRQFSNSRSEMNVSTLELGDSALYLCASSPTPGGQDSYEQYFGPGTRLTVT.

The genes are TRBV5-8 and TRBJ2-5; no firm D call. V was trimmed by 0 bases and J by 3 bases, leaving 9 bases between them. Per germline, CDR1 SGHTS and CDR2 YDEGEE. CDR3 size: 14 residues. The CDR3 loop reads CASSLGLMEETQYF. CDR3 DNA: TGTGCCAGCAGCTTGGGACTTATGGAAGAGACCCAGTACTTC.

The CDR3 nucleotides are TGTGCCAGCTCTATAGGGACAGGGGTTGGAAACACCATATATTTT. Protein: CASSIGTGVGNTIYF. The V and J genes are TRBV6-1 and TRBJ1-3; 10 positions agree with TRBD1. The germline V gene encodes CDR1 MNHNS and CDR2 SASEGT. CDR3 length equals 15 residues. Germline trimming cut 8 bases from V and 3 bases from J; bases unmatched to any gene: 7.

This chain connects TRBV2 to TRBJ2-7, with D possibly TRBD2 on 6 matching bases. The CDR3 loop spans 16 amino acids. Germline V gene lookup returns CDR1 SNHLY and CDR2 FYNNEI. V shed 1 base and J shed 4 bases, with 17 bases lying between them. The CDR3 bases are TGTGCCAGCAGTGAAGATCGGGCTAGCGACGTATACGAGCAGTACTTC. Translation gives CASSEDRASDVYEQYF.

The chain is built from TRBV7-8 and TRBJ2-7; 9 bases match TRBD2. Germline lookup yields CDR1 SGHVS and CDR2 FQNEAQ. The CDR3 spans 15 residues. Trimming took 0 bases from V and 5 from J; bases not matched to a gene: 5. The CDR3 coding sequence is TGTGCCAGCAGCTTAGCGGAGGGACTAGCCCACGAGCAGTACTTC. Translation gives CASSLAEGLAHEQYF.

The V gene is TRBV6-1, the J gene TRBJ2-7, with D tentatively TRBD1 (5 bases). The CDR3 is 14 residues long. Germline-derived CDR1 and CDR2 are MNHNS and SASEGT. The V and J ends lost 9 bases and 3 bases respectively, with 18 bases between them. CDR3 nucleotide sequence: TGTGCCAGTCTACAAGGGGCAGCAAACTACGAGCAGTACTTC. This encodes CASLQGAANYEQYF.

CDR3 nucleotides: TGTGCCAGCTCACCAGGGCAGCCGAACACTGAAGCTTTCTTT. Protein: CASSPGQPNTEAFF. The rearrangement links TRBV18 to TRBJ1-1; no firm D call. The germline V and J ends were trimmed by 2 bases and 1 base, with 8 bases remaining between them. The CDR3 loop spans 14 amino acids. The V gene's germline CDR1 is KGHSH and CDR2 LQKENI.

V gene TRBV5-6 combines with J gene TRBJ2-2; D is perhaps TRBD2 (5 bases). CDR1 and CDR2 from the germline V gene are SGHDT and YYEEEE. V dropped 0 bases and J dropped 4 bases, with 7 bases sitting between them. This CDR3 has 14 amino acids. CDR3 nucleotides: TGTGCCAGCAGCTTGGGGGCGGGCACCGGGGAGCTGTTTTTT. It encodes CASSLGAGTGELFF.

The chain employs TRBV14 and TRBJ2-7, with a weak D call TRBD1 (5 bases). The germline CDR1 and CDR2 sequences are SGHDN and FVKESK. Trimming took 4 bases from V and 1 from J, leaving 17 bases between them. The CDR3 spans 16 residues. CDR3 protein: CASSRAGAVGSYEQYF. The CDR3 DNA is TGTGCCAGCAGCCGCGCTGGGGCAGTTGGTTCCTACGAGCAGTACTTC.

The chain links TRBV2 to TRBJ1-4, with 9 bases identical to TRBD1. The V segment lost 7 bases and the J segment 5 bases; nucleotides outside the gene matches: 8. Germline-derived CDR1 and CDR2 are SNHLY and FYNNEI. The CDR3 consists of 15 residues. The DNA for the CDR3 is TGTGCCAGCAAATTCTCCGGGACAGGGAATGAAAAACTGTTTTTT. This gives the protein CASKFSGTGNEKLFF.

The genes are TRBV6-4 and TRBJ2-2; TRBD2 matches at 8 bases. The CDR3 contains 15 residues. The J segment lost 6 bases and the V segment lost 6 bases, leaving 9 bases of the junction unmatched. Germline-derived CDR1 and CDR2 are MRHNA and SNTAGT. CDR3 in DNA: TGTGCCAGCAGGCCGACTAGCGTCGTCGCCGGGGAGCTGTTTTTT. Its protein is CASRPTSVVAGELFF.

The rearrangement uses TRBV28 and TRBJ2-7; 9 nucleotides match TRBD2. The V gene's germline CDR1 is MDHEN and CDR2 SYDVKM. V shed 7 bases, J shed 4 bases, and the junction held 8 bases outside the gene matches. The CDR3 consists of 14 residues. The CDR3 nucleotides read TGTGCCAGCAAAGCAGCGGGGGGCCAGTACGAGCAGTACTTC. Amino acid sequence: CASKAAGGQYEQYF.

This clone has only a few counts. The rearrangement joins TRBV2 to TRBJ2-1; weak D call: TRBD2 (5 bases). Germline CDR1 and CDR2: SNHLY and FYNNEI. The CDR3 totals 14 residues. Trimming cost V 4 bases and J 10 bases, with 17 bases left between them. DNA of the CDR3: TGTGCCAGCAGTGCGCCGCCAACAGCGGACGAGCAGTTCTTC. Protein: CASSAPPTADEQFF.

This clone showed up just a few times. The J gene is TRBJ1-2, the V gene TRBV28; no clear D. CDR3 length: 13 amino acids. CDR1 is MDHEN and CDR2 is SYDVKM in the germline V gene. V was shortened by 5 bases and J by 3 bases, with 10 bases between the two germline ends. The CDR3 reads CASSPTIYYGYTF. CDR3 coding DNA: TGTGCCAGCAGTCCCACAATCTACTATGGCTACACCTTC.

As for this clone: The junction shows a germline mismatch at one end, possibly a read error. The gene calls are TRBV7-9 and TRBJ2-5; TRBD2 agrees at 7 bases. Per germline, CDR1 SEHNR and CDR2 FQNEAQ (reference sequence). The length of the CDR3 is 13 residues. The CDR3 protein is CASSLGASGITHF. The CDR3 DNA sequence: TGTGCCAGCAGCTTAGGGGCTAGCGGAATAACCCACTTC.

This rearrangement joins TRBV7-6 to TRBJ2-1; TRBD2 is a possible D gene (5 bases). Trimming cost V 3 bases and J 5 bases, with 8 bases left between them. Germline V CDR1 and CDR2: SGHVS, FNYEAQ. The CDR3 runs to 13 residues. The CDR3 DNA reads as TGTGCCAGCAGCTTGTTACTAGACAATGAGCAGTTCTTC. It translates to CASSLLLDNEQFF.

This chain links TRBV6-5 with TRBJ2-5; 8 bases align to TRBD2. The ends lost 6 bases at V and 4 bases at J; junction bases unmatched: 10. The germline gives CDR1 MNHEY, CDR2 SVGAGI. The CDR3 loop spans 15 amino acids. The CDR3 region is CASRSTGGLGETQYF. Here the CDR3 DNA reads TGTGCCAGCAGAAGTACGGGGGGGCTAGGAGAGACCCAGTACTTC.

V usage is TRBV6-6 and J usage is TRBJ2-1, with 12 bases that match TRBD2. J was trimmed by 4 bases and V by 2 bases; bases with no gene match: 3. The germline gives CDR1 MNHNY, CDR2 SVGAGI (reference sequence). The CDR3 contains 16 residues. The CDR3, as DNA: TGTGCCAGCAGTTACCCGACTAGCGGGAGTTACAATGAGCAGTTCTTC. This encodes CASSYPTSGSYNEQFF.

To note about this clone: The sample contains more than one DNA sequence encoding this CDR3. The chain is built from TRBV6-5 and TRBJ2-7, with TRBD2 matching over 8 bases. Trimming removed 6 bases from V and 0 bases from J; junction bases left unmatched: 7. CDR3 length: 15 amino acids. The germline V gene has CDR1 MNHEY and CDR2 SVGAGI. CDR3 protein: CASSYGGVSSYEQYF. The CDR3 region has the DNA TGTGCCAGCAGCTACGGGGGGGTAAGCTCCTACGAGCAGTACTTC.

The chain has TRBV28 and TRBJ1-6; no clear D gene. CDR1 is MDHEN and CDR2 is SYDVKM in the germline V gene. Trimming removed 7 bases at V and 10 bases at J, with 14 bases between. The CDR3 has 13 amino acids. Written as DNA, the CDR3 is TGTGCCAGCATTAATAGCGGGTACTCACCCCTCCACTTT. Its translation: CASINSGYSPLHF.

The table lists this clone with a count of one. This chain connects TRBV4-3 to TRBJ1-2; 11 bases line up with TRBD1. J was trimmed by 4 bases and V by 3 bases; bases with no gene match: 10. The CDR3 is made up of 17 amino acids. Looked up from germline, CDR1 is LGHNA and CDR2 is YSLEER. CDR3 residues: CASSQLQPGQGVYGYTF. The DNA of the CDR3 is TGCGCCAGCAGCCAGTTACAACCGGGACAGGGGGTCTATGGCTACACCTTC.

The V call is TRBV5-4, the J call TRBJ2-7; the match to TRBD2 covers 11 bases. The CDR3 consists of 16 residues. Germline CDR1 and CDR2: SGHNT and YYREEE (reference sequence). Unmatched junction bases numbered 5, after V lost 0 bases and J lost 3 bases. The CDR3: CASSLGGTSGNYEQYF. The CDR3 coding sequence is TGTGCCAGCAGCTTGGGCGGGACTAGCGGTAACTACGAGCAGTACTTC.

The genes are TRBV18 and TRBJ2-1, with 7 bases matching TRBD2. Trimming cost V 3 bases and J 10 bases; bases outside gene matches: 6. The CDR3 is made up of 13 amino acids. Per germline, CDR1 KGHSH and CDR2 LQKENI. The CDR3 loop reads CASSPTSSNEQFF. The CDR3 nucleotides are TGTGCCAGCTCACCGACTAGCTCAAACGAGCAGTTCTTC.

The chain carries TRBV4-3 and TRBJ2-1; D is ambiguous. CDR3 length: 14 residues. Germline V gene sequence: CDR1 LGHNA, CDR2 YSLEER. V lost 0 bases to trimming and J lost 10 bases, with 13 bases between them. The CDR3 nucleotides are TGCGCCAGCAGCCAAGAATACTCCGTGGGCGAGCAGTTCTTC. It is translated as CASSQEYSVGEQFF.

The chain employs TRBV19 and TRBJ2-7; 10 bases are a match to TRBD1. V lost 5 bases, J lost 4 bases, and 11 bases stayed unmatched. Germline loops: CDR1 LNHDA, CDR2 SQIVND (reference sequence). There are 16 residues in the CDR3. The CDR3 reads CASSLRDRGVGYEQYF. For the CDR3, the DNA is TGTGCCAGTAGTTTACGGGACAGGGGTGTCGGTTACGAGCAGTACTTC.